Each of the 23 T cell receptor beta chains below was sequenced from the same sample in a study of T cells in Graves' hyperthyroidism and ophthalmopathy (dated by TCRdb to the late 2010s). Library method: multiplex PCR. For sequencing, an Illumina HiSeq 2000 was employed. The TCR beta CDR3 regions were amplified from RNA transcripts. For the first round of RT-PCR on the TCR CDR3, the HTBI primer set was used together with the Qiagen OneStep RT-PCR kit. TCRdb handled the public reads itself, with Q25 trimming in fastp and clone calling in MiXCR, and kept productive beta chains. Entries are consolidated by CDR3 protein sequence, retaining the most common genes and DNA. The sample records a few hundred thousand distinct CDR3 sequences, under 25% of which are singletons. The ten largest account for approximately 49% of the sample. The sample consisted of blood. The receptor source for this set is a woman in her 70s with Graves' ophthalmopathy.

This clonotype came up a few times. V usage is TRBV19 and J usage is TRBJ2-7, with TRBD2 matching 8 bases. CDR3 size: 14 residues. Trimming at V came to 4 bases and at J to 8 bases, leaving 10 bases not matched to a gene. Germline CDR1 and CDR2: LNHDA and SQIVND (reference sequence). As DNA, the CDR3 is TGTGCCAGTAGTAACCCATTGACTAGCGCCAAGCAGTACTTC. This codes for CASSNPLTSAKQYF.

The chain employs TRBV19 and TRBJ2-1, with D maybe TRBD1 (6 bases). The germline V gene encodes CDR1 LNHDA and CDR2 SQIVND (reference sequence). Deletions cut 7 bases from V and 0 bases from J, with 16 bases between. CDR3 length: 16 amino acids. Here the CDR3 DNA reads TGTGCCAGTACCTTGGACAGTGCGAGCTCCTACAATGAGCAGTTCTTC. Protein product: CASTLDSASSYNEQFF.

The J gene is TRBJ2-7, the V gene TRBV27; 14 nucleotides align to TRBD2. Germline V gene lookup returns CDR1 MNHEY and CDR2 SMNVEV (reference sequence). The CDR3 runs 17 residues. Losses at the gene ends were 8 bases for V and 2 bases for J; bases not matched to a gene: 11. CDR3 DNA: TGTGCCAGCGCGATTGAGACTAGCGGGAGGGACACCTACGAGCAGTACTTC. Translated, it gives CASAIETSGRDTYEQYF.

In regard to this clonotype: Its ends do not fully match the called genes, so a read error is possible. V and J are TRBV11-2 and TRBJ2-7, with D perhaps matching TRBD1 (6 bases). Germline CDR1 reads SGHAT; CDR2 reads FQNNGV. This CDR3 is built from 14 residues. In DNA form, the CDR3 reads TGTGCCACCAGCTTAGTACAGGGTATCTACGAGCAGTACTTC. Protein: CATSLVQGIYEQYF. The variable domain in full, with the rest retrieved from reference TRBV11-2 and TRBJ2-7, is EAGVAQSPRYKIIEKRQSVAFWCNPISGHATLYWYQQILGQGPKLLIQFQNNGVVDDSQLPKDRFSAERLKGVDSTLKIQPAKLEDSAVYLCATSLVQGIYEQYFGPGTRLTVT.

This clonotype was observed a few times. The chain uses TRBV5-1 and TRBJ2-1; a possible D gene is TRBD2 (6 bases). This CDR3 has 15 amino acids. Trimming stripped 1 base from V and 3 bases from J, with 11 bases between. The germline V gene has CDR1 SGHRS and CDR2 YFSETQ. The CDR3 DNA follows: TGCGCCAGCAGCTTGATGGAGGGGAGCTACAATGAGCAGTTCTTC. Amino acids: CASSLMEGSYNEQFF. Supplemented by reference TRBV5-1 and TRBJ2-1, the full variable domain reads KAGVTQTPRYLIKTRGQQVTLSCSPISGHRSVSWYQQTPGQGLQFLFEYFSETQRNKGNFPGRFSGRQFSNSRSEMNVSTLELGDSALYLCASSLMEGSYNEQFFGPGTRLTVL.

This clonotype was detected only a few times. This chain connects TRBV7-8 to TRBJ2-5, with 7 bases identical to TRBD1. After removal of 5 bases from V and 0 bases from J, the junction contained 3 bases not matched to a gene. Looked up from germline, CDR1 is SGHVS and CDR2 is FQNEAQ. The CDR3 runs to 14 residues. CDR3 sequence: CASSVGQYQETQYF. DNA for the CDR3: TGTGCCAGCAGCGTGGGACAGTACCAAGAGACCCAGTACTTC.

This clonotype appeared many times. The chain uses TRBV12-3 or TRBV12-4 and TRBJ1-1; D gene ambiguous. The length of the CDR3 is 13 residues. Trimming pared 3 bases from V and 6 bases from J, leaving 11 bases between. CDR3: CASSFVGLAEAFF. CDR3 coding DNA: TGTGCCAGCAGTTTCGTTGGATTGGCTGAAGCTTTCTTT.

This clonotype was recorded many times. This sequence joins TRBV30 and TRBJ2-3; either TRBD1 or TRBD2 may supply D (5 bases each). The CDR3 totals 16 residues. Germline V lookup: CDR1 GTSNPN, CDR2 SVGIG (reference sequence). With 0 bases removed from V and 5 bases from J, the gap between germline ends came to 18 bases. CDR3 in DNA: TGTGCCTGGAGTGTACAACCGACCCCAGGGAGAGATACGCAGTATTTT. Its translation: CAWSVQPTPGRDTQYF.

This clonotype was picked up many times. The V call is TRBV27, the J call TRBJ1-6; D gene unclear. Trimming stripped 5 bases from V and 2 bases from J, with 4 bases between. The CDR3 length is 13 residues. Per the germline V gene, CDR1 is MNHEY and CDR2 is SMNVEV (reference sequence). CDR3 coding DNA: TGTGCCAGCAGTCCGACCTATAATTCACCCCTCCACTTT. This codes for CASSPTYNSPLHF.

This clonotype was detected ten times or more. At one end, the junction sequence differs from germline, possibly due to a read error. The rearrangement joins TRBV7-7 to TRBJ2-1; weak D call: TRBD1 (6 bases). This CDR3 has 13 residues. CDR1 and CDR2 from the germline V gene are SSHAT and FNYEAQ (reference sequence). The CDR3 DNA is TGTGCTAGCAGCTTAAACAGGGACAATGAGCAGTTCTTC. Translated, it gives CASSLNRDNEQFF. The whole variable domain, remainder taken from reference TRBV7-7 and TRBJ2-1, is GAGVSQSPRYKVTKRGQDVTLRCDPISSHATLYWYQQALGQGPEFLTYFNYEAQPDKSGLPSDRFSAERPEGSISTLTIQRTEQRDSAMYRCASSLNRDNEQFFGPGTRLTVL.

This clonotype was seen a few times. This may arise from a read error, as a much more abundant clone is one base away. The rearrangement uses TRBV2 and TRBJ2-3, with 7 bases lining up with TRBD2. CDR3 length: 15 amino acids. Germline V gene data show CDR1 as SNHLY and CDR2 as FYNNEI. Here the CDR3 DNA reads TGTGCCAGCAGTTCGGCTAGCGGAGAAACAGATATGCAGTATTTT. This codes for CASSSASGETDMQYF.

This clonotype has more than one count but fewer than ten. The rearrangement uses TRBV7-2 and TRBJ1-6; TRBD1 matches at 8 bases. There are 14 residues in the CDR3. V was clipped by 6 bases and J by 9 bases; unmatched bases: 7. Germline loops: CDR1 SGHTA, CDR2 FQGNSA. The chain's CDR3 is CASRQGAGSSPLHF. The DNA for the CDR3 is TGTGCCAGCAGGCAGGGGGCGGGTAGTTCACCCCTCCACTTT.

At least ten counts were recorded for this clonotype. The chain links TRBV2 to TRBJ2-7, with 8 positions matching TRBD1. J lost 3 bases, V lost 4 bases, and 5 bases had no gene match. The CDR3 extends over 14 amino acids. In germline, CDR1 is SNHLY, CDR2 FYNNEI. Here the CDR3 reads CASSAWTGNYEQYF. The CDR3 bases are TGTGCCAGCAGTGCTTGGACAGGGAACTACGAGCAGTACTTC.

The rearrangement uses TRBV5-1 and TRBJ2-1; D may be TRBD2 (5 bases). Germline CDR1 reads SGHRS; CDR2 reads YFSETQ. The V and J ends lost 2 bases and 4 bases respectively, with 13 bases between them. The CDR3 runs to 15 residues. This CDR3 reads CASSFLGSGYNEQFF. The CDR3 coding sequence is TGCGCCAGCAGCTTTCTCGGGTCGGGGTACAATGAGCAGTTCTTC.

This clonotype was counted only a few times. V and J are TRBV28 and TRBJ2-5; D remains unclear. The CDR3 spans 15 residues. Germline CDR1 MDHEN, CDR2 SYDVKM. Trimming cost V 5 bases and J 2 bases, with 15 bases left between them. This chain's CDR3 is CASSPPPYWQETQYF. The CDR3 DNA reads TGTGCCAGCAGTCCCCCCCCATACTGGCAAGAGACCCAGTACTTC.

The V call is TRBV5-1, the J call TRBJ2-5, with TRBD1 identical over 11 bases. V shed 3 bases, J shed 4 bases, and the junction held 5 bases outside the gene matches. The CDR3 spans 15 residues. Germline lookup yields CDR1 SGHRS and CDR2 YFSETQ. Here the CDR3 reads CASSSSGTGGETQYF. The CDR3 DNA follows: TGCGCCAGCAGCTCCTCCGGGACAGGGGGAGAGACCCAGTACTTC. Full variable domain (remainder filled in from reference TRBV5-1 and TRBJ2-5): KAGVTQTPRYLIKTRGQQVTLSCSPISGHRSVSWYQQTPGQGLQFLFEYFSETQRNKGNFPGRFSGRQFSNSRSEMNVSTLELGDSALYLCASSSSGTGGETQYFGPGTRLLVL.

The chain recombines TRBV30 with TRBJ1-2; 10 nucleotides match TRBD1. CDR1 and CDR2 (germline): GTSNPN, SVGIG (reference sequence). J gave up 5 bases and V 0 bases, and 3 bases lay outside the gene matches. The CDR3 extends over 14 amino acids. The CDR3 sequence: CAWSVGGQGYGYTF. The CDR3 DNA reads as TGTGCCTGGAGTGTCGGGGGACAGGGGTATGGCTACACCTTC.

V gene TRBV5-1 combines with J gene TRBJ2-7; a possible D gene is TRBD2 (6 bases). The CDR3 covers 13 residues. V dropped 4 bases and J dropped 5 bases, with 13 bases sitting between them. Germline V CDR1 and CDR2: SGHRS, YFSETQ. The chain's CDR3 is CASSTAGFHEQYF. CDR3 nucleotides: TGCGCCAGCAGCACCGCGGGGTTCCACGAGCAGTACTTC.

This clonotype was recorded a few times. The V call is TRBV18, the J call TRBJ2-3; D call uncertain. There are 16 residues in the CDR3. Germline V gene lookup returns CDR1 KGHSH and CDR2 LQKENI. Trimming removed 2 bases from V and 3 bases from J, with 15 bases in between. The CDR3 loop reads CASSPNSGIVTDTQYF. The CDR3 DNA is TGTGCCAGCTCACCAAACTCCGGAATTGTAACAGATACGCAGTATTTT.

The sample holds many counts of this clonotype. The gene calls are TRBV2 and TRBJ2-1; D tentatively fits TRBD1 or TRBD2 (5 bases each). CDR1 SNHLY and CDR2 FYNNEI come from the germline V gene. This CDR3 has 15 residues. Trimming left V 3 bases short and J 0 bases short, with 9 bases between. The CDR3 reads CASSEGVGSYNEQFF. In nucleotides, the CDR3 is TGTGCCAGCAGTGAGGGGGTAGGCTCCTACAATGAGCAGTTCTTC.

This clonotype was counted many times. DNA for the CDR3: TGTGCCAGCAGCCCCCCGCCGGGACGGGATATAAACGAGCAGTACTTC. Translating it yields CASSPPPGRDINEQYF. This chain connects TRBV12-3 or TRBV12-4 to TRBJ2-7; D possibly uses TRBD1 or TRBD2 (5 bases each). The CDR3 is made up of 16 amino acids. Trimming pared 6 bases from V and 5 bases from J, leaving 23 bases between.

A few counts support this clonotype. The chain combines TRBV19 with TRBJ2-7; possibly TRBD1 for D (5 bases). Germline V gives CDR1 LNHDA, CDR2 SQIVND (reference sequence). V gave up 8 bases and J gave up 0 bases, with 11 bases separating them. This CDR3 comprises 13 residues. The CDR3 DNA is TGTGCCAGTTCCGACAGATACTCCTACGAGCAGTACTTC. Translated: CASSDRYSYEQYF.

This chain links TRBV18 with TRBJ1-2; D is uncertain. The CDR3 has 14 residues. Germline V lookup: CDR1 KGHSH, CDR2 LQKENI. Trimming stripped 1 base from V and 2 bases from J, with 8 bases between. The CDR3 nucleotides read TGTGCCAGCTCACCACAACCGGGAAACTATGGCTACACCTTC. It is translated as CASSPQPGNYGYTF.